This is a list of T cell receptor beta chains from one sample in a study of cytomegalovirus exposure and HLA in healthy donors. TCRdb keeps only in-frame clones here, not all; method: immunoSEQ multiplex PCR. This repertoire shows around 95,000 clones, over 80% found once; its top ten account for 3% to 4%. Material for sequencing was PBMCs. These receptors all stem from a female donor in good health and CMV-seropositive. Both conserved end residues are part of each CDR3. D genes are given only for firm matches. Only some rows state a clone size, as once, few, many or a class for expanded clones.

j_call clone_size d_call v_call cdr3_aa
TRBJ1-2 . . TRBV6-5 CASSLQQGGSGYTF
TRBJ2-3 . . TRBV4-1 CASSLGTQDEDTQYF
TRBJ1-2 . TRBD1 TRBV6-5 CASSYGTGVAYGYTF
TRBJ2-7 . TRBD1 TRBV9 CASSVDRDRGNEQYF
TRBJ1-1 . TRBD1 TRBV28 CASSLLTGRAFF
TRBJ2-7 . TRBD2 TRBV10-3 CAIRGLAGVKEQYF
TRBJ2-4 few . TRBV6-5 CASSPDQRVQYF
TRBJ1-1 . . TRBV27 CASSFRTMNTEAFF
TRBJ2-3 . TRBD2 TRBV7-6 CASSFKLAGESDTQYF
TRBJ2-7 . TRBD1 TRBV2 CASSELRTGYYEQYF
TRBJ1-3 . . TRBV7-6 CASSSTAVSGNTIYF
TRBJ2-1 . . TRBV9 CASSVETSYNEQFF
. . TRBD1 TRBV19 CASIPGQGSYEQYF
TRBJ1-2 . . TRBV11-2 CASSLGSRGSYGYTF
TRBJ1-2 . TRBD1 TRBV15 CATSRQTGFSYGYTF
TRBJ1-3 . . TRBV10-2 CASSESSATAGNTIYF
TRBJ2-1 . TRBD2 TRBV5-1 CASSHIAGGRDEQFF
TRBJ1-1 . . TRBV28 CASSRRGGLTEAFF
TRBJ2-3 . . TRBV5-1 CASSFSVQGGTDTQYF
TRBJ2-5 . TRBD1 TRBV7-2 CASSRGTGVGAETQYF
TRBJ2-7 . . TRBV6-5 CASSYAGYEQYF
TRBJ2-5 . TRBD2 TRBV2 CASSTTSGRETQYF
TRBJ2-3 . . TRBV18 CASSPNRGTDTQYF
TRBJ2-1 few . TRBV4-1 CASSQAGYSEQFF
TRBJ2-7 . . TRBV28 CASSYSRVIYEQYF
TRBJ1-2 . TRBD1 TRBV28 CASSSQGGPGYGYTF
TRBJ2-3 . TRBD2 TRBV6-1 CASSEEAGGGWDTQYF
TRBJ2-7 . . TRBV19 CASSIAKGGGASYEQYF
TRBJ2-3 . . TRBV9 CASSRLSDTQYF
TRBJ2-7 . . TRBV7-6 CASSLAFQGSAYEQYF
TRBJ1-5 . TRBD1 TRBV2 CASSTGGWSNQPQHF
TRBJ2-7 . TRBD1 TRBV19 CASSNQGAYEQYF
TRBJ2-2 . TRBD1 TRBV5-4 CASSTTSLGQGNTGELFF
TRBJ2-1 . TRBD2 TRBV9 CASSVGGAGVENEQFF
TRBJ2-2 . . TRBV1 CTSSQVRLAGRTGELFF
TRBJ2-6 . TRBD1 TRBV4-1 CASSQRTGAQISGANVLTF
TRBJ2-1 . TRBD2 TRBV30 CAWSAGTSGSYEQFF
TRBJ2-2 . . TRBV2 CASSWSANTGELFF
TRBJ1-1 . . TRBV25-1 CASSGRGSYTEAFF
TRBJ1-4 few . TRBV2 CASSLGRQGSPTNEKLFF
TRBJ2-2 once TRBD1 TRBV4-1 CASSQQGQGTTGELFF
TRBJ2-1 . . TRBV9 CASSDLAEQFF
TRBJ1-1 . . TRBV28 CASISGGARTEAFF
TRBJ1-3 . . TRBV19 CASSNRGLSSGNTIYF
TRBJ2-5 . TRBD2 TRBV4-1 CASSQGTSGVQETQYF
TRBJ2-1 . TRBD2 TRBV5-6 CASSFAGGEYNEQFF
TRBJ2-7 . TRBD1 TRBV5-5 CASSSWTGEDGQYF
TRBJ1-1 . . TRBV12-2 CASRLVGQGKEDTEAFF
TRBJ1-1 . . TRBV10-3 CAISEAGFANTEAFF
TRBJ2-2 . . TRBV6-5 CASSYSVAGELFF
TRBJ2-7 . . TRBV13 CASSFLGALSYEQYF
TRBJ2-7 . TRBD1 TRBV18 CASSLDRGKSYEQYF
TRBJ1-5 . TRBD1 TRBV27 CASSSDRVNQPQHF
TRBJ2-3 . . TRBV28 CASSQTGLYHGDTQYF
TRBJ2-1 . . TRBV21-1 CASIPGLAYNEQFF